The present entry profiles one T cell receptor beta chain with its context. The antigen is unknown. The ends lost 5 bases at V and 7 bases at J; junction bases unmatched: 10. The CDR3 has 14 amino acids. CDR1 is LNHDA, CDR2 SQIVND, per germline (reference sequence). The sample belongs to a study of PD-1 blockade in mismatch repair-deficient tumors. Background on the study: All were previously treated, progressing patients with about twelve mismatch repair-deficient cancer types.

Study-wide results and limits: Tumor-resident clones, often undetectable pretreatment in blood, expanded then contracted after pembrolizumab.

Repertoires were generated with immunoSEQ multiplex PCR, while TCRdb's copy carries only in-frame clones and drops some. Of around 100,000 clones listed, 60% to 85% were seen once; the top ten hold 4.5% to 5.5%. The specimen comprised peripheral blood, sampled roughly 13 months after starting pembrolizumab. The chain joins TRBV19 to TRBJ1-1; TRBD1 agrees at 7 bases. The sequence derives from an adult with mismatch repair-deficient cancer. This CDR3 reads CASSRLGTANEAFF. CDR3 DNA sequence: TGTGCCAGTAGTCGTCTCGGGACAGCCAATGAAGCTTTCTTT.